A single sample is the source of the 22 T cell receptor beta chains below, sequenced in a study of glioma-infiltrating T cells (dated by TCRdb to the mid-2010s). The sequencer listed for this sample is Illumina MiSeq. The iRepertoire nested amplicon-rescue multiplex PCR (arm-PCR) platform was used to amplify TCR alpha and beta CDR3 regions from RNA. The raw public data were reprocessed by TCRdb itself: fastp quality trimming at Q25, MiXCR clonotype calling, in-frame beta chains only. Merged by CDR3 protein, the rows form single entries marked with the most common genes and DNA. The sample table contains a few hundred thousand distinct CDR3 sequences; only one count was recorded for 41% of them. Of the sample, more than 10% is held by the ten largest clones. Source material: glioma tissue, nonneoplastic brain tissue, or PBMCs (not recorded which). The receptors were gathered from a human donor with low-grade glioma or glioblastoma, undergoing nonglioma brain surgery, or in good health (not recorded which).

For the CDR3, the DNA is TGTGCCAGCCGAAGGGGCGGGACGAACACCGGGGAGCTGTTTTTT. It is translated as CASRRGGTNTGELFF. The chain uses TRBV28 and TRBJ2-2, with D possibly being TRBD2 (6 bases). V gave up 8 bases and J gave up 0 bases, with 13 bases separating them. The germline V gene has CDR1 MDHEN and CDR2 SYDVKM. CDR3 length equals 15 residues.

In its sample, this clonotype was seen a few times. This chain links TRBV28 with TRBJ2-6; 8 bases are a match to TRBD1. Trimming took 4 bases from V and 3 from J; bases not matched to a gene: 2. The CDR3 totals 15 residues. Germline V lookup: CDR1 MDHEN, CDR2 SYDVKM. CDR3 nucleotides: TGTGCCAGCAGTTCGACAGGGGTTGGGGCCAACGTCCTGACTTTC. It is translated as CASSSTGVGANVLTF.

The genes are TRBV7-9 and TRBJ2-5, with D possibly TRBD1 on 6 matching bases. Germline loops: CDR1 SEHNR, CDR2 FQNEAQ (reference sequence). The CDR3 extends over 16 amino acids. The CDR3 sequence: CTISRFADRSTGTQYF. Here the CDR3 DNA reads TGTACCATCAGCCGATTTGCCGACAGGTCCACCGGGACCCAGTACTTC.

The CDR3 sequence: CASSKSLTAGEQYF. CDR3 nucleotide sequence: TGTGCCAGCAGCAAAAGCCTGACAGCGGGCGAGCAGTACTTC. The chain employs TRBV7-9 and TRBJ2-7; the D gene is possibly TRBD2 (6 bases). The V end was cut by 5 bases, the J end by 6 bases, with 17 bases between. Germline values: CDR1 SEHNR, CDR2 FQNEAQ (reference sequence). This CDR3 has 14 residues.

This sequence joins TRBV20-1 and TRBJ2-3, with D perhaps matching TRBD2 (6 bases). Trimming removed 1 base at V and 0 bases at J, with 17 bases between. Germline loops: CDR1 DFQATT, CDR2 SNEGSKA (reference sequence). This CDR3 has 17 residues. This CDR3 is CSARVGRGSQSTDTQYF. The CDR3 nucleotides read TGCAGTGCTAGAGTCGGGCGGGGTTCGCAGAGCACAGATACGCAGTATTTT.

This clonotype was recorded at least ten times. The chain couples TRBV27 to TRBJ1-1; D is unclear. The germline V gene has CDR1 MNHEY and CDR2 SMNVEV (reference sequence). V lost 2 bases and J lost 0, with 4 bases in between. This CDR3 is built from 13 residues. The CDR3 here is CASSLVVNTEAFF. For the CDR3, the DNA is TGTGCCAGCAGTTTAGTGGTGAACACTGAAGCTTTCTTT.

This clonotype was seen many times. The chain links TRBV7-2 to TRBJ1-5, with 8 bases fitting TRBD1. The germline V gene has CDR1 SGHTA and CDR2 FQGNSA. The CDR3 is made up of 15 amino acids. The V gene end was trimmed by 5 bases and the J gene end by 5 bases; junction bases not matched to a gene: 8. In DNA, the CDR3 is TGTGCCAGCAGCATCCAACAGGGGGGCGATCAGCCCCAGCATTTT. As protein: CASSIQQGGDQPQHF.

In its sample, this clonotype was seen many times. The gene calls are TRBV20-1 and TRBJ1-5, with D unclear. Trimming took 1 base from V and 10 from J, leaving 8 bases between them. CDR1 DFQATT and CDR2 SNEGSKA come from the germline V gene (reference sequence). There are 11 residues in the CDR3. CDR3 sequence: CSARGGSPQHF. CDR3 sequence (DNA): TGCAGTGCTAGAGGCGGCAGTCCCCAGCATTTT.

The chain recombines TRBV2 with TRBJ2-7; D call uncertain. The CDR3 spans 12 residues. V dropped 5 bases and J dropped 3 bases, with 8 bases sitting between them. CDR1 is SNHLY and CDR2 is FYNNEI in the germline V gene. CDR3 loop: CASSRSDYEQYF. Written as DNA, the CDR3 is TGTGCCAGCAGTAGGTCAGACTACGAGCAGTACTTC.

In regard to this clonotype: A read error may account for a junction end that differs from germline. The chain combines TRBV20-1 with TRBJ2-7, with D perhaps being TRBD1 or TRBD2 (6 bases each). The germline CDR1 and CDR2 sequences are DFQATT and SNEGSKA (reference sequence). CDR3 length equals 13 residues. The CDR3 protein is CSVREGGLYEQYF. The DNA of the CDR3 is TGCAGTGTTAGAGAGGGGGGCTTGTACGAGCAGTACTTC.

V usage is TRBV6-6 and J usage is TRBJ2-7; D unresolved. The V gene lost 0 bases and the J gene lost 2 bases, with 11 bases spanning the gap. This CDR3 spans 15 amino acids. Germline V lookup: CDR1 MNHNY, CDR2 SVGAGI (reference sequence). The CDR3 DNA is TGTGCCAGCAGTTACTCGATTTCGGCCCCCTACGAGCAGTACTTC. This encodes CASSYSISAPYEQYF.

This clonotype was seen at least ten times. The genes are TRBV6-1 and TRBJ2-2; no clear D gene. Per germline, CDR1 MNHNS and CDR2 SASEGT. The CDR3 loop spans 15 amino acids. With 5 bases removed from V and 4 bases from J, the gap between germline ends came to 14 bases. The CDR3 sequence is CASSLADSVTGELFF. The CDR3 coding sequence is TGTGCCAGCAGTTTAGCAGACTCAGTCACCGGGGAGCTGTTTTTT.

Of note for this clonotype: A much larger clone lies a single base off, so this may be a read error. The chain combines TRBV20-1 with TRBJ1-2, with D maybe TRBD1 (5 bases). The CDR3 has 14 residues. CDR1 is DFQATT and CDR2 is SNEGSKA in the germline V gene (reference sequence). V lost 5 bases to trimming and J lost 4 bases, with 17 bases between them. The CDR3 DNA reads as TGCAGTGCTGGACGGACACGGCAATTCTATGGCTACACCTTC. Its translation is CSAGRTRQFYGYTF.

This chain connects TRBV29-1 to TRBJ1-1; possibly TRBD1 for D (5 bases). The CDR3 has 15 amino acids. Between the trimmed V and J ends, which lost 5 bases and 0 bases, there was a span of 16 bases. Looked up from germline, CDR1 is SQVTM and CDR2 is ANQGSEA. CDR3 in amino acids: CSVQRNGDLNTEAFF. The CDR3 DNA reads as TGCAGCGTTCAAAGAAACGGGGACCTGAACACTGAAGCTTTCTTT.

The chain combines TRBV18 with TRBJ2-1; D not certain. This CDR3 comprises 18 residues. Germline V gives CDR1 KGHSH, CDR2 LQKENI. The ends were cut back, 3 bases at V and 3 bases at J, with 21 bases in the middle. The CDR3 loop is CASSPTVATRFNYNEQFF. CDR3 nucleotide sequence: TGTGCCAGCTCACCTACGGTTGCTACCCGGTTTAACTACAATGAGCAGTTCTTC.

This clonotype was recorded at least ten times. The chain is built from TRBV28 and TRBJ2-2; the D is unclear. The germline V and J ends were trimmed by 5 bases and 2 bases, with 6 bases remaining between them. This CDR3 is 13 amino acids long. The germline gives CDR1 MDHEN, CDR2 SYDVKM. The CDR3 DNA follows: TGTGCCAGCAGTCCTACTAACACCGGGGAGCTGTTTTTT. The encoded protein is CASSPTNTGELFF.

The genes are TRBV7-2 and TRBJ1-2, with a possible D match to TRBD1 (6 bases). CDR1 is SGHTA and CDR2 is FQGNSA in the germline V gene. This CDR3 spans 12 amino acids. Trimming pared 5 bases from V and 8 bases from J, leaving 12 bases between. CDR3 residues: CASSLNRDGYTF. CDR3 sequence (DNA): TGTGCCAGCAGCCTCAACAGGGACGGCTACACCTTC.

As concerns this clonotype: A junction end diverges from the germline sequence, so it may reflect a read error. This CDR3 is CASSQDRQGTSYEQHF. For the CDR3, the DNA is TGCGCCAGCAGCCAAGATCGGCAGGGAACGTCCTACGAGCAGCACTTC. The chain links TRBV4-1 to TRBJ2-5, with a weak D call TRBD1 (5 bases). There are 16 residues in the CDR3. CDR1 MGHRA and CDR2 YSYEKL come from the germline V gene.

Comment on this clonotype: A junction end diverges from the germline sequence, so it may reflect a read error. The J gene is TRBJ2-1, the V gene TRBV24-1; D may be TRBD1 or TRBD2 (6 bases each). The CDR3 runs to 17 residues. Germline V gene lookup returns CDR1 KGHDR and CDR2 SFDVKD. CDR3 loop: CATSDTATGTAYNEQFF. The CDR3 bases are TGTGCCACAAGTGATACTGCCACAGGGACTGCCTACAATGAGCAGTTCTTC.

This chain links TRBV4-1 with TRBJ1-2, with D possibly TRBD1 on 5 matching bases. The germline V and J ends were trimmed by 0 bases and 4 bases, with 12 bases remaining between them. The germline CDR1 and CDR2 sequences are MGHRA and YSYEKL. The CDR3 has 15 amino acids. CDR3 sequence reads: CASSQDIGALYGYTF. The CDR3, as DNA: TGCGCCAGCAGCCAAGATATAGGGGCTCTCTATGGCTACACCTTC.

This clonotype has ten or more counts. The chain combines TRBV27 with TRBJ2-3, with 8 positions matching TRBD2. This CDR3 comprises 15 residues. Germline V CDR1 and CDR2: MNHEY, SMNVEV (reference sequence). Losses at the gene ends were 4 bases for V and 0 bases for J; bases not matched to a gene: 3. CDR3 in amino acids: CASSSGTRSTDTQYF. In nucleotides, the CDR3 is TGTGCCAGCAGTTCCGGGACTAGAAGCACAGATACGCAGTATTTT.

The genes are TRBV20-1 and TRBJ2-1; the match to TRBD2 covers 14 bases. The CDR3 runs to 15 residues. In germline, CDR1 is DFQATT, CDR2 SNEGSKA (reference sequence). V shed 5 bases, J shed 6 bases, and the junction held 6 bases outside the gene matches. CDR3: CSARTGLAGVNEQFF. The CDR3 DNA is TGCAGTGCTCGAACGGGACTAGCGGGAGTCAATGAGCAGTTCTTC.